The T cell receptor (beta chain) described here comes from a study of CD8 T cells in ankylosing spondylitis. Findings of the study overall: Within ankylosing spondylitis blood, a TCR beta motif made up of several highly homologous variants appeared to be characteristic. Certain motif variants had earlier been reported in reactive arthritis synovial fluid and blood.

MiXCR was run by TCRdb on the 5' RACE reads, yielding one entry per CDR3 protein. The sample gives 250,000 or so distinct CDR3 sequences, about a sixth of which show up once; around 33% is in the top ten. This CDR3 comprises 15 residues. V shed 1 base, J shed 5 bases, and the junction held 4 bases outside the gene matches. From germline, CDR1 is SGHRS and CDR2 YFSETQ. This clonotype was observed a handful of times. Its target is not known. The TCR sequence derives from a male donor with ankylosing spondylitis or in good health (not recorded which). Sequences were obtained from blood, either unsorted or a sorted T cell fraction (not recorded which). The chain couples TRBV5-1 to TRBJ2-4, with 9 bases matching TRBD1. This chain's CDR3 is CASSLWTGDQNIQYF. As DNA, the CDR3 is TGCGCCAGCAGCTTGTGGACAGGGGACCAAAACATTCAGTACTTC.